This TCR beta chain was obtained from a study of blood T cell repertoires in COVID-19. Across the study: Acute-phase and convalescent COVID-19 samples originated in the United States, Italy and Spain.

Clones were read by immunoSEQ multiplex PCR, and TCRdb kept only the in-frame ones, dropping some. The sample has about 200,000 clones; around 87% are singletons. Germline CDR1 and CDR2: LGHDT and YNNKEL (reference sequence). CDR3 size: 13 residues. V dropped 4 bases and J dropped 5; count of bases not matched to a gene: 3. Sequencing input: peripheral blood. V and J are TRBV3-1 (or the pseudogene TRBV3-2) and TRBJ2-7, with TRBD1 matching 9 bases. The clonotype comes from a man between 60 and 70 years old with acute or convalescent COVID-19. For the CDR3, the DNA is TGTGCCAGCAGCCGACAGGGGGTTGACGAGCAGTACTTC. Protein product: CASSRQGVDEQYF.